The entry below describes one T cell receptor (beta chain). Its target antigen remains unknown. Nothing much larger sits one base from this clone, and base qualities are not available. The cohort consisted of 666 healthy bone marrow donors. All cohort members were sampled while nominally healthy, although unrecorded immune exposures were likely present. The donor was CMV seronegative and belonged to the group of 352 seronegative cohort members. Each donor provided a peripheral blood sample, and peripheral blood mononuclear cells were used for TCR beta sequencing. Genomic DNA was extracted from the blood cell samples with the Qiagen DNeasy Blood Extraction Kit. This sample stems from a study of cytomegalovirus exposure and HLA in healthy donors (dated by TCRdb to the late 2010s). Concerning the study at large: An earlier analysis of some 600 of the donors reported 250 to 300 Gb of sequence data and around 110 million unique TCR beta sequences obtained from about 179 million T cells. In addition to the first cohort of around 670 subjects, a separate validation cohort of approximately 130 different subjects was used. Donor age, sex, ethnicity and CMV serostatus were compiled alongside the repertoire data. An earlier analysis of some 500 of the donors used high-throughput TCR beta sequencing to judge whether each TCR beta V gene segment behaved as functional or pseudogenic. Because of strong linkage in the cohort, four to six DR-DQ haplotypes were treated as single units for association and clustering. In a later genetic analysis, genome-wide SNP genotypes for 398 of the 666 donors were used, and that subset was treated as a discovery cohort. Roughly 300 gigabases of sequencing data and 78 million or so unique TCR sequences were included in an early release covering about 600 HLA-typed donors. Every discovery cohort repertoire had been produced on one sequencing platform. Among the roughly 400 genotyped donors, around 81% belonged to the genetic ancestry cluster associated with self-reported Caucasian donors. Both class I and class II loci were covered by HLA typing, at four-digit resolution. The study profiled the T cell repertoires of around 700 subjects by immunosequencing and related them to cytomegalovirus serostatus. Across 300 to 400 genotyped donors of the cohort, an average of approximately 240,000 unique TCR beta nucleotide sequences per donor were sequenced, and roughly 18% of those sequences were non-productive. Rather than using new phenotypic data, the later analysis identified candidate immune exposures from TCR beta sequences and from how often those sequences occurred across donors. The aim of the study was to test whether cataloging public T cell receptors could identify signatures of past pathogen exposure. The number of typed donors differed by locus: about 620-630 for A, B, C, DRB1 and DQB1; 522 for DQA1; fewer than 610 for DPA1; and about 450 for DPB1. In a later analysis, previously published TCR beta repertoires from 670 or so donors were re-analyzed and high-resolution HLA genotyping was added so that TCR occurrence patterns could be studied. High-throughput TCR immunosequencing, statistical association of individual TCRs with disease status, and machine learning were combined to predict cytomegalovirus infection status. General study outcomes and caveats: The study gave a list of 150 to 200 TCR beta chains associated with cytomegalovirus. A later analysis reported that several top co-occurrence clusters appeared linked to parvovirus B19, influenza, CMV and Epstein-Barr virus. A cluster of highly shared sequence variants was judged likely to represent a technical artifact of the sequencing pipeline. The authors suggested that the approach could potentially be generalized to other disease states and immunological phenotypes. V-gene and J-gene trimming of TCR beta chains was associated with a missense DCLRE1C variant in a later genetic analysis, and the association was replicated in an independent cohort. Three of the identified cytomegalovirus-associated TCR beta chains were confirmed in vitro to be specific for cytomegalovirus antigens. A later analysis found that TCR association rates varied across HLA loci, with DRB1 alleles showing the most associated TCRs and HLA-C alleles the fewest. At a false discovery rate of 0.05, a later analysis linked some 18,000 TCR beta sequences to specific HLA alleles. A further reported finding was that TCR beta sequences accurately predicted the HLA-A and HLA-B alleles for most subjects in the first cohort. Cytomegalovirus status was reported to be diagnosed by the classifier with high specificity and sensitivity in both the original and validation cohorts. Because HLA typing was missing for some donors at each locus, association tests included only the typed subset. Linkage disequilibrium might explain the correlated functional status among segregating V segments, but an unknown experimental factor could not be ruled out. Strong co-occurrence of HLA alleles, especially DR and DQ, made assigning TCR associations to individual alleles difficult. In an earlier analysis of about 550 of the donors, most TCR beta V segments were observed in productive rearrangements about 87% or about 30% of the time, broadly matching IMGT annotations. The 87-base-pair reads could not distinguish some IMGT-functional V segments, including TRBV6-2 and TRBV6-3, so those segments were excluded. While some public TCRs were present in many individuals, most TCR sequences turned up only very rarely across donors. Immune exposure information for the cohort was limited to CMV serostatus. Sequencing depth was assumed to be roughly uniform across donors in the presence/absence analyses, though that assumption may not hold. Because counts were too low, roughly 17 rarely observed V segments, including chromosome 9 orphons, were left out of the earlier analysis of 587 of the donors. A later genetic analysis reported fewer N-insertions in productive TCRs among donors in an Asian-associated ancestry cluster than the roughly 670-donor mean. In this cohort, only TCR beta chains were sequenced, and detectable features were limited by the absence of alpha or paired-chain data. Most CMV-associated TCR beta chains appeared to be HLA-restricted in a later analysis, and the HLA associations seemed to be driven largely by CMV exposure. In a later analysis, HLA-associated TCR beta chains showed more clonal expansion and lower generation probabilities than non-associated chains that were equally common.

The CDR3, cysteine through phenylalanine, is 15 amino acids long. Only the CDR3 part of the read is kept: 45 bases, read in frame from the first base. The trim is 0 bases for V and 3 bases for J, with a gap of 15 bases between the germline ends. The germline V gene (reference sequence) yields GTSNPN for CDR1 and SVGIG for CDR2. The library relied on the immunoSEQ multiplex PCR assay. A mixture of 60 forward primers for TCR Vbeta segments and 13 reverse primers for TCR Jbeta segments was used in the multiplex PCR. Amplification of the CDR3 region of rearranged TCR beta genes was performed with a multiplex PCR assay on genomic DNA. The Illumina HiSeq System was used to sequence the amplified TCR beta libraries as 87-base-pair reads. As for the authors' bioinformatics: A later analysis counted about 80 million unique TCR beta chains across the 650 to 800 repertoires, and some 11 million of these chains were shared by at least two donors. Raw reads were error-corrected and collapsed into unique sequences by a nearest-neighbor algorithm in which closely related sequences were merged to remove PCR and sequencing errors. V, D and J gene segments were assigned by aligning CDR3 sequences to IMGT reference sequences. For a sequence to be retained, at least a six-nucleotide match to both a V gene segment and a J gene segment was required. Rearrangements were called productive when the CDR3 lacked stop codons and stayed in frame with V and J; all others were non-productive. CDR3 was defined according to IMGT convention as the region running from the second conserved V-encoded cysteine to the conserved J-encoded phenylalanine. The earlier analysis of fewer than 700 of the donors excluded sequences that lacked an unambiguous match to a single V gene segment. In an earlier analysis of 587 of the donors, V segments were called functional above 56.7% productive rearrangements and were called segregating when the between-donor standard deviation exceeded 5%. A statistical classification framework was developed to diagnose cytomegalovirus status using the catalog of TCR beta chain sequences. In a later analysis, V and J genes were assigned by comparing TCR nucleotide sequences against IMGT/GENE-DB human TR gene sequences. A later analysis assigned CDR3 sequences and most-parsimonious VDJ recombination scenarios with the TCRdist pipeline. In a later analysis, each TCR beta chain was defined by its CDR3 amino acid sequence together with its V-gene family, and reads lacking a unique V-gene family were excluded. To address suspected cross-contamination and a sequencing artifact, a later analysis removed some 620 highly shared, low-generation-probability nucleotide sequences. A later analysis calculated a clonal expansion index for each public chain from normalized within-repertoire ranks of inferred template counts. A later analysis computed generation probabilities with a VDJ recombination model fitted to out-of-frame rearrangements, and checked the results against IGoR. In a later analysis, hypergeometric tests were used to score TCR-TCR, TCR-HLA and TCR-CMV co-occurrence, with a repertoire-size bias correction applied to TCR pairs. False discovery rates were estimated in a later analysis by permuting HLA or CMV assignments 20 times. In a later analysis, co-occurring TCRs were grouped with DBSCAN, and TCRdist sequence similarity was added when clustering was performed within HLA-allele-positive subsets. Co-occurrence clustering excluded repertoires with fewer than 30,000 or more than 120,000 public chains, plus five with anomalous nucleotide sharing. In TCRdb, the immuneACCESS table is reduced to in-frame sequences with V and J assigned. These tables do not hold every clone; where another copy was compared, an unresolved V gene accounts for under half, and the others remain unexplained. The V and J calls and clone size come from that table; D and trimming were worked out from the DNA. For this sample there are under 150,000 clones; around 80% appear just once. In total, the top ten clones hold less than 2% of the sample.

The V and J genes are TRBV30 and TRBJ2-7, with a tentative D gene TRBD2 over 6 matching bases. Sample: PBMCs. The receptor's source is a woman aged 45-65 years in good health and CMV-seronegative. The CDR3 reads as follows: CAWSVPGARLYEQYF. The DNA is TGTGCCTGGAGTGTGCCGGGAGCGCGGCTCTACGAGCAGTACTTC.